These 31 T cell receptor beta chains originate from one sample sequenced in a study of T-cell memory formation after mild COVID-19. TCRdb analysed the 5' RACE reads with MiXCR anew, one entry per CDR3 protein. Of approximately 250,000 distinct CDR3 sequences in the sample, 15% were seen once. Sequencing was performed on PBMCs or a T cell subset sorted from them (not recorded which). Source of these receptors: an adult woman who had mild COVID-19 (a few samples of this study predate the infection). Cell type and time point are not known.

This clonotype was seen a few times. Here the CDR3 reads CSARLAGGNEQFF. CDR3 sequence (DNA): TGCAGTGCTAGACTAGCGGGAGGAAATGAGCAGTTCTTC. The gene calls are TRBV20-1 and TRBJ2-1; 11 positions agree with TRBD2. J lost 7 bases, V lost 2 bases, and 1 base had no gene match. Germline CDR1 reads DFQATT; CDR2 reads SNEGSKA (reference sequence). The CDR3 runs to 13 residues.

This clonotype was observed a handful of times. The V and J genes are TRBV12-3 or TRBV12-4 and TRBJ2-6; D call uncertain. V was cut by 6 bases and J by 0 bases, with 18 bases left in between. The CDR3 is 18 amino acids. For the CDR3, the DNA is TGTGCCAGCAGACGTTCAGGAATAATTAGCTCTGGGGCCAACGTCCTGACTTTC. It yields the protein CASRRSGIISSGANVLTF.

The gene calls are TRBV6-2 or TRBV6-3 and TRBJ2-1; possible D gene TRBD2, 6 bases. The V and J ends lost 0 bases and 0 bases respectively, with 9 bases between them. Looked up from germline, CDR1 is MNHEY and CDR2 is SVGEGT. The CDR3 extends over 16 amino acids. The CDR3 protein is CASSYSRGFSYNEQFF. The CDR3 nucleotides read TGTGCCAGCAGTTACTCGCGGGGATTCTCCTACAATGAGCAGTTCTTC.

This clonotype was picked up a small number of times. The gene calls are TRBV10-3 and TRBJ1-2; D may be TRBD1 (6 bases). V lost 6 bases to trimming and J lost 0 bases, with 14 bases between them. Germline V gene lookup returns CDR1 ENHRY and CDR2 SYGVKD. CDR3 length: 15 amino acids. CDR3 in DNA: TGTGCCATCAGAGGGGGGTCCGGGGCTAACTATGGCTACACCTTC. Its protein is CAIRGGSGANYGYTF.

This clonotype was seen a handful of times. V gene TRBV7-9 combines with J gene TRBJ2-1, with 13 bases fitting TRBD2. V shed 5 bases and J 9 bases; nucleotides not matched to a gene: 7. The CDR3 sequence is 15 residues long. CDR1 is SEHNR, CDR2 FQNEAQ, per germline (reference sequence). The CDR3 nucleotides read TGTGCCAGCAGCAACGGACTAGCGGGAGTAAGTGAGCAGTTCTTC. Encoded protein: CASSNGLAGVSEQFF.

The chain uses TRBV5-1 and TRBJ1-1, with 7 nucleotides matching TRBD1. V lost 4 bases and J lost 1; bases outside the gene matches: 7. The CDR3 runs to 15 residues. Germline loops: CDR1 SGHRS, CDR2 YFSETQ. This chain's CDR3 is CASSAGGTANTEAFF. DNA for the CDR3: TGCGCCAGCAGCGCTGGGGGGACAGCGAACACTGAAGCTTTCTTT.

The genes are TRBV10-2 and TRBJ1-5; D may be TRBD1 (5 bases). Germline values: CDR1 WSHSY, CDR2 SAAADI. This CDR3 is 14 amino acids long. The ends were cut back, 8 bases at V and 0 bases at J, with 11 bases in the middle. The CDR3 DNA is TGCGCCAGCGGGGCCAGGGATAGCAATCAGCCCCAGCATTTT. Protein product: CASGARDSNQPQHF.

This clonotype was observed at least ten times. As DNA, the CDR3 is TGTGCCAGCAGCGCCAATTCAGGGTACGAGCAGTACTTC. It codes for CASSANSGYEQYF. J is TRBJ2-7 and V is TRBV9; a possible D gene is TRBD1 (5 bases). CDR1 is SGDLS and CDR2 is YYNGEE in the germline V gene. The CDR3 loop spans 13 amino acids. Trimming took off 3 bases at V and 4 bases at J, with 11 bases between the two ends.

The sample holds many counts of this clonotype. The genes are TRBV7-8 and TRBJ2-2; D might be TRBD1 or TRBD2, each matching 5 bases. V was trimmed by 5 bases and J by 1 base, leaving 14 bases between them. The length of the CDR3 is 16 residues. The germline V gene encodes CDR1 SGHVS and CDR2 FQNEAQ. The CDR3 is CASSVGDARNTGELFF. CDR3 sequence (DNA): TGTGCCAGCAGCGTAGGGGACGCAAGGAACACCGGGGAGCTGTTTTTT.

In nucleotides, the CDR3 is TGCAGCGTTGCAGGGAGGAGCACAGATACGCAGTATTTT. Its translation is CSVAGRSTDTQYF. The chain links TRBV29-1 to TRBJ2-3, with D perhaps matching TRBD2 (6 bases). Trimming removed 4 bases from V and 0 bases from J, with 8 bases in between. The CDR3 loop spans 13 amino acids. Germline V lookup: CDR1 SQVTM, CDR2 ANQGSEA.

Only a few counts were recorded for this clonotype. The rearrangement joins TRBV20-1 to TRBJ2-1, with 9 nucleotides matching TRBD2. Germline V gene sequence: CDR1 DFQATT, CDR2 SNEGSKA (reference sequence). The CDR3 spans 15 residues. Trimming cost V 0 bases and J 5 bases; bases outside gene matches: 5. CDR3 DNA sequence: TGCAGTGCTAGAGACCTAGCGGGGCTTAACAATGAGCAGTTCTTC. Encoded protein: CSARDLAGLNNEQFF.

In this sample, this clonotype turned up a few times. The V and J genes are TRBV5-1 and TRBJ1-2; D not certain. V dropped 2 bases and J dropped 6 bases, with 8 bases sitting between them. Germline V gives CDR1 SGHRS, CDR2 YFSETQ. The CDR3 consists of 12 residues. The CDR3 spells CASSFQGDGYTF. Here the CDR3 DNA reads TGCGCCAGCAGCTTCCAAGGAGATGGCTACACCTTC.

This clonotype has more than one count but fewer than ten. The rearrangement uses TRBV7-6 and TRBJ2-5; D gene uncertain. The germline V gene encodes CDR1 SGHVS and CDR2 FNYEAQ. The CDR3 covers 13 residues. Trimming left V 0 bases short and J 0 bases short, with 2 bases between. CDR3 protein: CASSLAYQETQYF. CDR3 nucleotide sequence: TGTGCCAGCAGCTTAGCGTACCAAGAGACCCAGTACTTC.

DNA of the CDR3: TGTGCCAGCAGCTTGGTCCCGACAGGGAATTACGAGCAGTACTTC. It is translated as CASSLVPTGNYEQYF. The chain is built from TRBV5-5 and TRBJ2-7; 7 nucleotides line up with TRBD1. Germline V gene data show CDR1 as SGHKS and CDR2 as YYEKEE (reference sequence). The J segment lost 4 bases and the V segment lost 0 bases, leaving 7 bases of the junction unmatched. This CDR3 has 15 amino acids.

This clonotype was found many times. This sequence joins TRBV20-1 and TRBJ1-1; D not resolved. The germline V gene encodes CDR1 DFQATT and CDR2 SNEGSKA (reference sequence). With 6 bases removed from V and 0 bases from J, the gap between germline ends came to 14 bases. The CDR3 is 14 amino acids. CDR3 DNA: TGCAGTGCCTCAGGTGGTTTAATGAACACTGAAGCTTTCTTT. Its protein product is CSASGGLMNTEAFF.

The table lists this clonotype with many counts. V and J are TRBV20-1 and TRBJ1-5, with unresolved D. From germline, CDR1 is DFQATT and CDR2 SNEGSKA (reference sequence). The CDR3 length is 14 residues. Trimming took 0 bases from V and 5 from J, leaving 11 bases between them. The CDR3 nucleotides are TGCAGTGCTAGAGATACCGGGGTCGATCAGCCCCAGCATTTT. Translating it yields CSARDTGVDQPQHF.

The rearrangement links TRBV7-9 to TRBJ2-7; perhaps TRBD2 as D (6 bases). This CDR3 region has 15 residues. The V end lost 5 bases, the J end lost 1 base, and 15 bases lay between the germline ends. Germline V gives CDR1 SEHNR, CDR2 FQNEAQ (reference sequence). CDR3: CASSPLAGTSYEQYF. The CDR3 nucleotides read TGTGCCAGCAGCCCACTGGCAGGGACTTCCTACGAGCAGTACTTC.

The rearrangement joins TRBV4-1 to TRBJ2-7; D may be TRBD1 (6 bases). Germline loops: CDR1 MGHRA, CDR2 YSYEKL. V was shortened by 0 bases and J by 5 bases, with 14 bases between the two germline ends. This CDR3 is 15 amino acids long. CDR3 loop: CASSQDGQGTDEQYF. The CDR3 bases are TGCGCCAGCAGCCAAGATGGGCAGGGGACGGACGAGCAGTACTTC.

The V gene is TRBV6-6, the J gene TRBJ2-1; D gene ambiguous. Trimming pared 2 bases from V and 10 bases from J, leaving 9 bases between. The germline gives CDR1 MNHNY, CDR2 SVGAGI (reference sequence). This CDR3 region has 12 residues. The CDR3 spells CASSYPPTEQFF. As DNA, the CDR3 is TGTGCCAGCAGTTACCCCCCGACAGAGCAGTTCTTC.

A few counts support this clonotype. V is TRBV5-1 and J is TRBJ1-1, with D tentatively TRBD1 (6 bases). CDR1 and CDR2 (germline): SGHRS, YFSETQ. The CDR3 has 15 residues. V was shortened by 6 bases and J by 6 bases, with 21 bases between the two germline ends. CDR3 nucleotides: TGCGCCAGCACCCCAGGGGACGGAATCAACGCTGAAGCTTTCTTT. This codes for CASTPGDGINAEAFF. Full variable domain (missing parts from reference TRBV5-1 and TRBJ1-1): KAGVTQTPRYLIKTRGQQVTLSCSPISGHRSVSWYQQTPGQGLQFLFEYFSETQRNKGNFPGRFSGRQFSNSRSEMNVSTLELGDSALYLCASTPGDGINAEAFFGQGTRLTVV.

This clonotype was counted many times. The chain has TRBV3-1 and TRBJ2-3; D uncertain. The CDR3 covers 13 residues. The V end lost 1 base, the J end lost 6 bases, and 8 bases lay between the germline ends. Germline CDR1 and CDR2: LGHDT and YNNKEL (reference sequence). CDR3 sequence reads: CASSQVIRDTQYF. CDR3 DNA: TGTGCCAGCAGCCAAGTCATCCGGGATACGCAGTATTTT.

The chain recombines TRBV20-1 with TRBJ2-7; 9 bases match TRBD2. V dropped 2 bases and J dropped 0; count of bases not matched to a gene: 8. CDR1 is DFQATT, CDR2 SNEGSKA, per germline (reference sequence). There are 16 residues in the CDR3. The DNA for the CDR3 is TGCAGTGCTAGACCGGAACTAGCGGGTAGCTCCTACGAGCAGTACTTC. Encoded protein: CSARPELAGSSYEQYF.

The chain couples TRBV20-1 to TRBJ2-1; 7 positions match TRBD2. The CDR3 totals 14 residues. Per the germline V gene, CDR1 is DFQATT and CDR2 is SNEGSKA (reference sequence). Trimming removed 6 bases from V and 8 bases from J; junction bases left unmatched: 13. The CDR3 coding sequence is TGCAGTGCCCCGCCCCGGACTAGTAGGGATGAGCAGTTCTTC. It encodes CSAPPRTSRDEQFF.

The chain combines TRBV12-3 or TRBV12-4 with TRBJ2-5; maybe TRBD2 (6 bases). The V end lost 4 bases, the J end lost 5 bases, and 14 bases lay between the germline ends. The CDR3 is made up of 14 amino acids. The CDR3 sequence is CASSSLGGAETQYF. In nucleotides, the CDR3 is TGTGCCAGCAGTTCCCTCGGGGGAGCGGAGACCCAGTACTTC.

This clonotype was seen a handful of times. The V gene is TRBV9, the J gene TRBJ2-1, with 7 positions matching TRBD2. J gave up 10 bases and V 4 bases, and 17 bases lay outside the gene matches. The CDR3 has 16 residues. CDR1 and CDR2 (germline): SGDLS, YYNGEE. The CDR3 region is CASSPSTGRVGFEQFF. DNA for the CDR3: TGTGCCAGCAGCCCCTCGACGGGGAGGGTTGGCTTCGAGCAGTTCTTC.

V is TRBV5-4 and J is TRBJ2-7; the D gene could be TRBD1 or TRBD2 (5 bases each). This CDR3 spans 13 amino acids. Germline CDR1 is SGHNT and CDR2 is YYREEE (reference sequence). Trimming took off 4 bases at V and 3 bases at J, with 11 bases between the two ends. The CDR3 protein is CASSVGAFYEQYF. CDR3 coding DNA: TGTGCCAGCAGCGTCGGGGCTTTCTACGAGCAGTACTTC.

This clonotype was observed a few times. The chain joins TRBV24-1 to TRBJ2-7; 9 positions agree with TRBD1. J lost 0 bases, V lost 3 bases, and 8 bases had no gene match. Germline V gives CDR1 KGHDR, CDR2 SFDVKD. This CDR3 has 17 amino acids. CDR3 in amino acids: CATSDAAGTGSSYEQYF. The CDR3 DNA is TGTGCCACCAGTGATGCGGCCGGGACAGGGAGCTCCTACGAGCAGTACTTC.

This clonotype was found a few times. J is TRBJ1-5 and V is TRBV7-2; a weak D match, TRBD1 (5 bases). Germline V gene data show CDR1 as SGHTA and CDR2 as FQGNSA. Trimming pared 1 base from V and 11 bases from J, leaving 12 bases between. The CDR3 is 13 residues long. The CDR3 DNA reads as TGTGCCAGCAGCTTAGTCCAGGGCAAGACCCAGCATTTT. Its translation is CASSLVQGKTQHF.

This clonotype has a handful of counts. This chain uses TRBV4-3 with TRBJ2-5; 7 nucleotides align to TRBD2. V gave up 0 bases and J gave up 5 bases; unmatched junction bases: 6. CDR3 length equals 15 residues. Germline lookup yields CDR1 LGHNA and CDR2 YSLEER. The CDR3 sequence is CASSQDRAGAETQYF. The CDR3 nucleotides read TGCGCCAGCAGCCAAGATCGGGCGGGAGCTGAGACCCAGTACTTC.

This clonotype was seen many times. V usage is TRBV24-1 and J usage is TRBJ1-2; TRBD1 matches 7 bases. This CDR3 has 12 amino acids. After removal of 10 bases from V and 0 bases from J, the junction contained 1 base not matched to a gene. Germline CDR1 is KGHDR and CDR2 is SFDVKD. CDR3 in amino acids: CATQGANYGYTF. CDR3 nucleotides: TGTGCCACGCAGGGGGCTAACTATGGCTACACCTTC.

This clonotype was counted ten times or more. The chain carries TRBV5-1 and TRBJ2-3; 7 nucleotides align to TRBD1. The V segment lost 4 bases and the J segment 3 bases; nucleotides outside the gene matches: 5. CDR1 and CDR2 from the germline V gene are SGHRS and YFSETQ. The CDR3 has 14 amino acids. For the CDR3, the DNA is TGCGCCAGCAGCGTAGACAGGGAGACAGATACGCAGTATTTT. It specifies CASSVDRETDTQYF.